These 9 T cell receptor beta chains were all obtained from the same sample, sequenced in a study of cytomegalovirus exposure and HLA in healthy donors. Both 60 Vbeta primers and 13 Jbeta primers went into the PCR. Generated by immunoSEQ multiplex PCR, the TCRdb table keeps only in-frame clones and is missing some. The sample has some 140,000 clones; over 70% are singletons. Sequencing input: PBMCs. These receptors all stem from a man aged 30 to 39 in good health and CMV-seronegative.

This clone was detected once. The CDR3 nucleotides are TGCGCCAGCAGCCTGGGACAGGGTGACCTCTATGGCTACACCTTC. This encodes CASSLGQGDLYGYTF. The V and J genes are TRBV10-2 and TRBJ1-2, with 9 bases matching TRBD1. The trim removed 6 bases at V and 4 bases at J, leaving 9 bases unmatched. Germline V CDR1 and CDR2: WSHSY, SAAADI. CDR3 size: 15 residues.

CDR3 sequence (DNA): TGTGCCAGCGGGACTTACAACAATGAGCAGTTCTTC. It yields the protein CASGTYNNEQFF. The J gene is TRBJ2-1, the V gene TRBV19; possible D gene TRBD2, 6 bases. CDR1 and CDR2 (germline): LNHDA, SQIVND (reference sequence). Trimming stripped 9 bases from V and 5 bases from J, with 11 bases between. The CDR3 loop spans 12 amino acids.

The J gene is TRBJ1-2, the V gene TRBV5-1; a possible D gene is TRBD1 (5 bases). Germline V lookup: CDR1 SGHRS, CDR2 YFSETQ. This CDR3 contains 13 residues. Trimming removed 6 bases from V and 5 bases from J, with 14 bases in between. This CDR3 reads CASTWGGEYGYTF. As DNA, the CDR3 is TGCGCCAGCACCTGGGGGGGTGAATATGGCTACACCTTC.

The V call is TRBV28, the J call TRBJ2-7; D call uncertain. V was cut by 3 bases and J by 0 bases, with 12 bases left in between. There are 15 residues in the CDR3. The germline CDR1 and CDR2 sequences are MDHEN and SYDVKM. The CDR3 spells CASSFMAGSSYEQYF. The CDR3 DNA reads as TGTGCCAGCAGTTTTATGGCAGGTAGCTCCTACGAGCAGTACTTC.

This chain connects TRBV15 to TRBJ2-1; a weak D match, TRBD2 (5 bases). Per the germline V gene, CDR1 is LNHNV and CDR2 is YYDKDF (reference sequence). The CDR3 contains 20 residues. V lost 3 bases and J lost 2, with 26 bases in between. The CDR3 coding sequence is TGTGCCACCAGCAGCACGACGGGTCTAGCCCTGGGCCCCACCTACAATGAGCAGTTCTTC. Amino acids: CATSSTTGLALGPTYNEQFF.

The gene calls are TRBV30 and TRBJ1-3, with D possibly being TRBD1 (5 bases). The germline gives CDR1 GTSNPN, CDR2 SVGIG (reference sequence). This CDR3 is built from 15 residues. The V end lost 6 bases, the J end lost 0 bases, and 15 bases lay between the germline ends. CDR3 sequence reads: CACSWGLHSGNTIYF. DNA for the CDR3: TGTGCCTGTTCATGGGGACTCCACTCTGGAAACACCATATATTTT.

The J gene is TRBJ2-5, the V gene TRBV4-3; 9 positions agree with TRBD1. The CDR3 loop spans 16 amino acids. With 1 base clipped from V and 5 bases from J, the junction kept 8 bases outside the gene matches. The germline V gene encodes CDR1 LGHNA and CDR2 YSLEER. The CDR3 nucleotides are TGCGCCAGCAGCCAAGGACCGGGACAGGGTGTGGAGACCCAGTACTTC. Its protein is CASSQGPGQGVETQYF.

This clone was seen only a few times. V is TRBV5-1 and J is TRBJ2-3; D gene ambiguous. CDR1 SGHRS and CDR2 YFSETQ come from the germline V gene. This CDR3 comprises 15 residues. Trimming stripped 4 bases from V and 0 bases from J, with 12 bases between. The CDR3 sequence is CASSQLYSSTDTQYF. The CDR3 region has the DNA TGCGCCAGCAGCCAACTCTATTCTAGCACAGATACGCAGTATTTT.

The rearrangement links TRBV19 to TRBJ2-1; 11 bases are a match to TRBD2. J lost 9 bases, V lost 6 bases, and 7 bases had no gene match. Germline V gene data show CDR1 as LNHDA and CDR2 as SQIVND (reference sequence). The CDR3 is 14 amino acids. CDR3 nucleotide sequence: TGTGCCAGTAGGGTAGCGGGAGGGCCAGGTGAGCAGTTCTTC. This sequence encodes CASRVAGGPGEQFF. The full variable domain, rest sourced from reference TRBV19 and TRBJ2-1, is DGGITQSPKYLFRKEGQNVTLSCEQNLNHDAMYWYRQDPGQGLRLIYYSQIVNDFQKGDIAEGYSVSREKKESFPLTVTSAQKNPTAFYLCASRVAGGPGEQFFGPGTRLTVL.